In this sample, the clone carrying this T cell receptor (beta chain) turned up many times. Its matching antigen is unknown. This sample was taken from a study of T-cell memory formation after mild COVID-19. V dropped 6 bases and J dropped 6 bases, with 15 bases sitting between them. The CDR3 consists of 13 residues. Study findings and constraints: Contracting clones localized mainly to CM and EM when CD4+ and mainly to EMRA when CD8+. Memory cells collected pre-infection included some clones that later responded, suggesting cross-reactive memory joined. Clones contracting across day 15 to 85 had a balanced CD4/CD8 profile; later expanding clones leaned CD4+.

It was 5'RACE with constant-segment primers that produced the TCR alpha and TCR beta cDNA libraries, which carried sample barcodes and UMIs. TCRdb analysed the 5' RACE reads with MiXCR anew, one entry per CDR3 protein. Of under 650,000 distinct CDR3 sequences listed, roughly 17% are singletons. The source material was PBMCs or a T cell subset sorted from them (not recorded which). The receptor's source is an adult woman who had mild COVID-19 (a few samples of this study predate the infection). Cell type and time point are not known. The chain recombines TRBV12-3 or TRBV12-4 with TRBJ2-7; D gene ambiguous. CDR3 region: CASSLDNLGEQYF. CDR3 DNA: TGTGCCAGCAGCCTCGACAACTTGGGCGAGCAGTACTTC.